The TCR beta chain described here comes from a study of PD-1 blockade in classical Hodgkin lymphoma. Study-wide points: Patients starting nivolumab less than 1 year after ASCT had lower diversity and were excluded from later analyses. Before treatment, TCR diversity in newly diagnosed patients was reportedly lower than in healthy donors. A significant rise in TCR diversity was seen by C4D1 for CD4+ cells but not for CD8+ cells.

Time point described: cycle 4 day 1 (C4D1), after less than 7 weeks of nivolumab. Each patient relapsed following autologous stem cell transplantation, and prior brentuximab vedotin exposure differed. Of note for this clone: Its antigen remains unknown.

This table comes from immunoSEQ multiplex PCR, and its TCRdb copy is limited to in-frame clones, with some not included. The table shows roughly 100,000 clones, with 85% to 95% occurring only once. This CDR3 region has 13 residues. Deletions cut 4 bases from V and 8 bases from J, with 12 bases between. CDR1 is KGHSH, CDR2 LQKENI, per germline. The TCR sequence derives from a human donor with classical Hodgkin lymphoma. The starting material was peripheral blood mononuclear cells (PBMCs), obtained before the fourth cycle of nivolumab. V and J are TRBV18 and TRBJ2-1; D unresolved. The CDR3 loop reads CASSLPWVDEQFF. CDR3 coding DNA: TGTGCCAGCTCACTCCCCTGGGTCGATGAGCAGTTCTTC.